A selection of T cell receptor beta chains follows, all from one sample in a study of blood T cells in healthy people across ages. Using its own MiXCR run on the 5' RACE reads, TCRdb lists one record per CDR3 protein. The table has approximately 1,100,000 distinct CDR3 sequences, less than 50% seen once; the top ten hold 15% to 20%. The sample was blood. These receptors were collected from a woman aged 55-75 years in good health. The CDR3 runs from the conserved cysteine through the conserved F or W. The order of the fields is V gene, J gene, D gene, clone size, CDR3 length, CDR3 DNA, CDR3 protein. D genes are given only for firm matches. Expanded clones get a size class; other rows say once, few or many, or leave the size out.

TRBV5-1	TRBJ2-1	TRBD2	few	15	TGCGCCAGCAGCTTGGTGGGGGGGTACTACAATGAGCAGTTCTTC	CASSLVGGYYNEQFF
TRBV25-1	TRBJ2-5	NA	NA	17	TGTGCCAGCAGGGAATTCCTGGACAGCAAGCTCCAAGAGACCCAGTACTTC	CASREFLDSKLQETQYF
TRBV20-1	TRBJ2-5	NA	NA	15	TGCAGTGCCCCCCTGACCGGGCGGGGAAGGGAGACCCAGTACTTC	CSAPLTGRGRETQYF
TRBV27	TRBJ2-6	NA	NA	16	TGTGCCAGCAGTTCTCCCAGCGGCTCTGGGGCCAACGTCCTGACTTTC	CASSSPSGSGANVLTF
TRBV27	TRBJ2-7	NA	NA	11	TGTGCCAGCAGCATAAATAACGAGCAGTACTTC	CASSINNEQYF
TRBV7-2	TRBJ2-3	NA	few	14	TGTGCCAGCAGCAGGTCCTTCAGCACAGATACGCAGTATTTT	CASSRSFSTDTQYF
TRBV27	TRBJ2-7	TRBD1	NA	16	TGTGCCAGCAGTGTCATAGGGACAGTGGAAACCTACGAGCAGTACTTC	CASSVIGTVETYEQYF
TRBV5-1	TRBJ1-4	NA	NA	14	TGCGCCAGCAGCTTGGGACAGGTTAATGAAAAACTGTTTTTT	CASSLGQVNEKLFF
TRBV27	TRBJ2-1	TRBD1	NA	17	TGTGCCAGCAGTACCCCGACAGGGTCGAGCTCCTGCAATGAGCAGTTCTTC	CASSTPTGSSSCNEQFF
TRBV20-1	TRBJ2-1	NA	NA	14	TGCAGTGCTAGCGCCGGGATAGATTACAATGAGCAGTTCTTC	CSASAGIDYNEQFF
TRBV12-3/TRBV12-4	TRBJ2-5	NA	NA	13	TGTGCCAGCAGTTTACGGGAAACGGAGACCCAGTACTTC	CASSLRETETQYF
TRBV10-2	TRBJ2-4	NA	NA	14	TGCGCCAGCAGTGAGGCGGGGCCCAAAAACATTCAGTACTTC	CASSEAGPKNIQYF
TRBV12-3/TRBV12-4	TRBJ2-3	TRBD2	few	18	TGTGCCAGCAGTATAGGGACTAGCGGAGCCCCCCGCACAGATACGCAGTATTTT	CASSIGTSGAPRTDTQYF
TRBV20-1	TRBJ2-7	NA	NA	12	TGCAGTGCTAGAAGAGTTGGCGACGAGCAGTACTTC	CSARRVGDEQYF
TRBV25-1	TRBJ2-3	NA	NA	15	TGTGCCAGCAGTGATTTGCTAGCGTCAACAGATACGCAGTATTTT	CASSDLLASTDTQYF
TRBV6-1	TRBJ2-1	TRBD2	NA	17	TGTGCCAGCACATATCTGGCTAGCGGGAGCATCTTCAATGAGCAGTTCTTC	CASTYLASGSIFNEQFF
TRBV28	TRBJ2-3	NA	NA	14	TGTGCCACCTCCCCAGGACCTAGCACAGATACGCAGTATTTT	CATSPGPSTDTQYF
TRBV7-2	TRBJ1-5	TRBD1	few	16	TGTGCCAGCAGCGAACGACAGGGGAGGTGGAATCAGCCCCAGCATTTT	CASSERQGRWNQPQHF
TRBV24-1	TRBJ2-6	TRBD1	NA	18	TGTGCCACCAGTGTTACCGGGACAGGGGGCGGTGGGGCCAACGTCCTGACTTTC	CATSVTGTGGGGANVLTF
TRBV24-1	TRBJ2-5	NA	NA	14	TGTGCCACCAGTGAAGAGGTGGACCAAGAGACCCAGTACTTC	CATSEEVDQETQYF
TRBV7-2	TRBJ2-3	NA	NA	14	TGTGCCAGCAGCTTAGCGGGGGCCCCGGATACGCAGTATTTT	CASSLAGAPDTQYF
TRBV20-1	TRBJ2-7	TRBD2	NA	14	TGCAGTGGACAGTTTAGCGGGAGTCTCCACGAGCAGTACTTC	CSGQFSGSLHEQYF
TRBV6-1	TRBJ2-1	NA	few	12	TGTGCCAGCAGTGAATGGGGGAGGGAGCAGTTCTTC	CASSEWGREQFF
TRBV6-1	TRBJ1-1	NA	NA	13	TGTGCCAGCACTGTATTGGCCCTAACTGAAGCTTTCTTT	CASTVLALTEAFF
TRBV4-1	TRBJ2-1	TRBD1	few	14	TGCGCCAGCAGCCAAGGGACAGGGGTCAATGAGCAGTTCTTC	CASSQGTGVNEQFF
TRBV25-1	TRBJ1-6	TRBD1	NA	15	TGTGCCAGCAGTGATTTGGACAGGGGTATTTCACCCCTCCACTTT	CASSDLDRGISPLHF
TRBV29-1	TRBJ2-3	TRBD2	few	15	TGCAGCTCCCTGTGGACTAGCGGGTGGACAGATACGCAGTATTTT	CSSLWTSGWTDTQYF
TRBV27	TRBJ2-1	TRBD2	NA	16	TGTGCCAGCAGCTTACGGTTCGCGGGAGAGATCGATGAGCAGTTCTTC	CASSLRFAGEIDEQFF